These 23 T cell receptor beta chains were sequenced from one sample in a study of OX40 agonist ivuxolimab in advanced cancers. TCRdb's copy holds only in-frame clones and misses some; the assay was immunoSEQ multiplex PCR. The table includes 80,000 or so clones, approximately 84% detected once. The sample here was CD4+ or CD8+ T cells sorted from blood, taken in a trial of the OX40 agonist ivuxolimab. The receptors were sampled from an adult with an advanced solid tumor such as melanoma, head and neck, liver or kidney cancer.

This clone was counted only a few times. This chain joins TRBV14 and TRBJ2-7; D is undetermined. V lost 1 base to trimming and J lost 2 bases, with 9 bases between them. Germline V gene lookup returns CDR1 SGHDN and CDR2 FVKESK. CDR3 length: 14 residues. As DNA, the CDR3 is TGTGCCAGCAGCCAAGTATACAGACCCTACGAGCAGTACTTC. Amino acid sequence: CASSQVYRPYEQYF.

This chain uses TRBV5-1 with TRBJ2-1, with TRBD1 identical over 7 bases. Germline-derived CDR1 and CDR2 are SGHRS and YFSETQ. This CDR3 spans 14 amino acids. The junction had 2 bases not matched to a gene; V was cut back by 2 bases and J by 3 bases. CDR3: CASSFGTDYNEQFF. For the CDR3, the DNA is TGCGCCAGCAGCTTCGGGACAGACTACAATGAGCAGTTCTTC.

The chain is built from TRBV19 and TRBJ1-1; D is perhaps TRBD1 (6 bases). CDR3 length equals 14 residues. The germline V gene has CDR1 LNHDA and CDR2 SQIVND (reference sequence). Trimming took off 9 bases at V and 5 bases at J, with 19 bases between the two ends. CDR3 sequence (DNA): TGTGCCAGCACCAAGGGGGGGATGGGGACTGAAGCTTTCTTT. Translated, it gives CASTKGGMGTEAFF.

The chain is built from TRBV28 and TRBJ1-1, with D uncertain. The CDR3 is made up of 11 amino acids. V lost 7 bases, J lost 11 bases, and 14 bases lay in between. The germline V gene encodes CDR1 MDHEN and CDR2 SYDVKM. The chain's CDR3 is CASTRGRGAFF. The CDR3 coding sequence is TGTGCCAGCACCCGTGGGAGAGGGGCTTTCTTT.

This sequence joins TRBV10-3 and TRBJ2-7; 7 bases agree with TRBD2. With V trimmed by 6 bases and J by 6 bases, 8 bases remained unmatched. The CDR3 runs 13 residues. Germline values: CDR1 ENHRY, CDR2 SYGVKD. This CDR3 reads CAISKRERGEQYF. For the CDR3, the DNA is TGTGCCATCAGCAAGCGGGAAAGGGGCGAGCAGTACTTC.

V gene TRBV4-2 combines with J gene TRBJ1-2, with a possible D match to TRBD1 (5 bases). This CDR3 spans 14 amino acids. Germline lookup yields CDR1 LGHNA and CDR2 YNFKEQ. Trimming removed 4 bases from V and 2 bases from J, with 11 bases in between. The CDR3 region has the DNA TGTGCCAGCAGCCCCATGACAGTGAACTATGGCTACACCTTC. Residues: CASSPMTVNYGYTF.

The chain employs TRBV7-9 and TRBJ1-2; TRBD1 agrees at 7 bases. V lost 4 bases, J lost 12 bases, and 14 bases stayed unmatched. Germline V gene lookup returns CDR1 SEHNR and CDR2 FQNEAQ (reference sequence). This CDR3 is 14 amino acids long. This CDR3 is CASSSIRTGHGNTF. The CDR3 coding sequence is TGTGCCAGCAGCTCGATCAGGACAGGTCATGGAAACACCTTC.

This chain joins TRBV5-1 and TRBJ2-1, with a tentative D call TRBD2 (5 bases). Trimming took off 0 bases at V and 0 bases at J, with 13 bases between the two ends. Germline loops: CDR1 SGHRS, CDR2 YFSETQ. CDR3 length: 17 amino acids. CDR3 in amino acids: CASSLGPGRASYNEQFF. The CDR3, as DNA: TGCGCCAGCAGCTTGGGCCCTGGGCGGGCCTCCTACAATGAGCAGTTCTTC.

V is TRBV10-2 and J is TRBJ2-5; no definite D call. In germline, CDR1 is WSHSY, CDR2 SAAADI. This CDR3 region has 14 residues. Trimming took off 5 bases at V and 4 bases at J, with 14 bases between the two ends. The CDR3 region is CASSHPPTGETQYF. Written as DNA, the CDR3 is TGCGCCAGCAGTCACCCACCTACTGGAGAGACCCAGTACTTC.

CDR3 in DNA: TGTGCCTACCGGGACAGGGGGCTTCTTGAAAAACTGTTTTTT. Its protein is CAYRDRGLLEKLFF. The V and J genes are TRBV30 and TRBJ1-4; TRBD1 aligns across 12 bases. Germline-derived CDR1 and CDR2 are GTSNPN and SVGIG (reference sequence). This CDR3 contains 14 residues. Germline trimming cut 7 bases from V and 7 bases from J; bases unmatched to any gene: 7.

The rearrangement links TRBV7-9 to TRBJ2-2; TRBD1 matches 11 bases. J lost 5 bases, V lost 4 bases, and 6 bases had no gene match. This CDR3 spans 16 amino acids. Germline loops: CDR1 SEHNR, CDR2 FQNEAQ (reference sequence). The CDR3 region has the DNA TGTGCCAGCAGCTCTAGGACAGGGGGCAGGACCGGGGAGCTGTTTTTT. Translating it yields CASSSRTGGRTGELFF.

The J gene is TRBJ2-3, the V gene TRBV5-1; 7 nucleotides agree with TRBD2. CDR1 is SGHRS, CDR2 YFSETQ, per germline. Trimming at V came to 0 bases and at J to 5 bases, leaving 6 bases not matched to a gene. The CDR3 extends over 15 amino acids. CDR3 sequence (DNA): TGCGCCAGCAGCTTGGGCGGGGGAAGTGGAGATACGCAGTATTTT. Protein product: CASSLGGGSGDTQYF.

The chain links TRBV7-9 to TRBJ2-1; 7 bases map to TRBD2. V lost 2 bases, J lost 0 bases, and 7 bases stayed unmatched. Germline V gives CDR1 SEHNR, CDR2 FQNEAQ (reference sequence). The CDR3 runs 17 residues. The CDR3 loop reads CASSLSLGGFSYNEQFF. As DNA, the CDR3 is TGTGCCAGCAGCTTATCCCTGGGGGGGTTCTCCTACAATGAGCAGTTCTTC.

The chain combines TRBV5-1 with TRBJ2-5, with TRBD1 matching 7 bases. The CDR3 totals 14 residues. J gave up 2 bases and V 2 bases, and 3 bases lay outside the gene matches. Germline V gene sequence: CDR1 SGHRS, CDR2 YFSETQ. The chain's CDR3 is CASSFGTEQETQYF. The CDR3 nucleotides are TGCGCCAGCAGCTTTGGGACAGAACAAGAGACCCAGTACTTC.

The genes are TRBV27 and TRBJ2-2; 12 bases fit TRBD2. Germline CDR1 is MNHEY and CDR2 is SMNVEV (reference sequence). The junction had 13 bases not matched to a gene; V was cut back by 8 bases and J by 6 bases. The CDR3 loop spans 17 amino acids. CDR3 in DNA: TGTGCCAGCCGGTCATCCTGGACTAGCGGGGTGGCCGGGGAGCTGTTTTTT. Translation gives CASRSSWTSGVAGELFF.

The CDR3 sequence is CATSRGDRGYEQYF. DNA for the CDR3: TGTGCCACCAGCAGGGGGGACAGGGGGTACGAGCAGTACTTC. The J gene is TRBJ2-7, the V gene TRBV15, with 11 bases that match TRBD1. J was trimmed by 4 bases and V by 3 bases; bases with no gene match: 2. The CDR3 is 14 amino acids. Germline V gene data show CDR1 as LNHNV and CDR2 as YYDKDF (reference sequence).

This clone came up once. The chain combines TRBV7-2 with TRBJ2-7, with D possibly TRBD2 on 5 matching bases. The CDR3 is 13 amino acids. Germline V lookup: CDR1 SGHTA, CDR2 FQGNSA. V shed 3 bases and J shed 4 bases, with 10 bases lying between them. The CDR3 loop is CASSFEWTYEQYF. CDR3 coding DNA: TGTGCCAGCAGCTTTGAATGGACTTACGAGCAGTACTTC.

V usage is TRBV19 and J usage is TRBJ1-5; D not resolved. CDR3 length: 16 amino acids. Trimming shortened V by 4 bases and J by 0 bases, and 13 bases separated the two germline ends. The germline V gene has CDR1 LNHDA and CDR2 SQIVND (reference sequence). CDR3 sequence reads: CASSRSRRYSNQPQHF. CDR3 bases: TGTGCCAGTAGTAGGTCCCGTAGGTATAGCAATCAGCCCCAGCATTTT.

This clone was counted a single time. This chain uses TRBV6-5 with TRBJ1-2; D gene ambiguous. CDR3 size: 13 residues. Trimming stripped 6 bases from V and 6 bases from J, with 14 bases between. Germline V CDR1 and CDR2: MNHEY, SVGAGI. In DNA form, the CDR3 reads TGTGCCAGCAGCGGGTCTGATGGGGATGGCTACACCTTC. Its protein is CASSGSDGDGYTF.

V usage is TRBV25-1 and J usage is TRBJ1-6; TRBD1 is a possible D gene (6 bases). The CDR3 length is 14 residues. The germline gives CDR1 MGHDK, CDR2 SYGVNS. V lost 2 bases and J 7 bases, leaving 9 bases between the germline ends. The CDR3 protein is CASSERGGNSPLHF. In DNA, the CDR3 is TGTGCCAGCAGTGAAAGAGGGGGAAATTCACCCCTCCACTTT.

This clone appeared once. The chain recombines TRBV6-5 with TRBJ2-7, with 7 bases that match TRBD2. CDR3 length: 14 residues. The trim removed 2 bases at V and 6 bases at J, leaving 7 bases unmatched. The germline gives CDR1 MNHEY, CDR2 SVGAGI. The CDR3 reads CASSYRGVGPEQYF. CDR3 nucleotides: TGTGCCAGCAGTTACCGGGGGGTAGGGCCCGAGCAGTACTTC.

The chain has TRBV19 and TRBJ2-7; D ambiguous. This CDR3 region has 14 residues. Trimming removed 7 bases from V and 0 bases from J, with 13 bases in between. The germline V gene has CDR1 LNHDA and CDR2 SQIVND (reference sequence). CDR3 sequence reads: CASKNTRSSYEQYF. CDR3 in DNA: TGTGCCAGTAAAAACACCCGGAGCTCCTACGAGCAGTACTTC.

The gene calls are TRBV19 and TRBJ2-5; perhaps TRBD2 as D (6 bases). Trimming cost V 3 bases and J 5 bases, with 13 bases left between them. CDR1 and CDR2 (germline): LNHDA, SQIVND (reference sequence). CDR3 length: 14 residues. CDR3 region: CASSINRDWETQYF. CDR3 bases: TGTGCCAGTAGTATTAACCGGGACTGGGAGACCCAGTACTTC.